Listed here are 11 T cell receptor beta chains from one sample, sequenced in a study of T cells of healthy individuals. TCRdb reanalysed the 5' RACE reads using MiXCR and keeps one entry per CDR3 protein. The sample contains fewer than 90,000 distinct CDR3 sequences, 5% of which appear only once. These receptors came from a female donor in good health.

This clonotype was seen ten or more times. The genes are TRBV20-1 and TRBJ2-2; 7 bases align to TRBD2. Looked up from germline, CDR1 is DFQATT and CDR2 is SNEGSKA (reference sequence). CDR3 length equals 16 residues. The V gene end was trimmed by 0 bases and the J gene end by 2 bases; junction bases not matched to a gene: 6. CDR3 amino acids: CSARDRDYQNTGELFF. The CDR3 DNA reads TGCAGTGCTAGAGATAGGGACTACCAAAACACCGGGGAGCTGTTTTTT.

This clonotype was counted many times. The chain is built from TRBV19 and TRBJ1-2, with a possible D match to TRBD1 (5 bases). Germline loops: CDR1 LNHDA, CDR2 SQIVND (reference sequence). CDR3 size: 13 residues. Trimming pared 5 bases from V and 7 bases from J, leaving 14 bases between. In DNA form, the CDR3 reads TGTGCCAGTAGTGGCGGGGCCAGCGGTGGCTACACCTTC. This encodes CASSGGASGGYTF.

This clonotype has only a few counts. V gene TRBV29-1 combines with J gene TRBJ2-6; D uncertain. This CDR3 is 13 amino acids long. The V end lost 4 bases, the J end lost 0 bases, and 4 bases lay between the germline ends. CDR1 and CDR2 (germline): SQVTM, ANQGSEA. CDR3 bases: TGCAGCGTTGCAGCCTCTGGGGCCAACGTCCTGACTTTC. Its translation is CSVAASGANVLTF. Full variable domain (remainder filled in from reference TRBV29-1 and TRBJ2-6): SAVISQKPSRDICQRGTSLTIQCQVDSQVTMMFWYRQQPGQSLTLIATANQGSEATYESGFVIDKFPISRPNLTFSTLTVSNMSPEDSSIYLCSVAASGANVLTFGAGSRLTVL.

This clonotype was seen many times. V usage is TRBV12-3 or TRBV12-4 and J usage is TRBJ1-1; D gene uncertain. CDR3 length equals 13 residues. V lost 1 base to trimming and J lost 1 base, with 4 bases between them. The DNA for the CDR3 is TGTGCCAGCAGTTTAGGCAAGAACACTGAAGCTTTCTTT. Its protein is CASSLGKNTEAFF.

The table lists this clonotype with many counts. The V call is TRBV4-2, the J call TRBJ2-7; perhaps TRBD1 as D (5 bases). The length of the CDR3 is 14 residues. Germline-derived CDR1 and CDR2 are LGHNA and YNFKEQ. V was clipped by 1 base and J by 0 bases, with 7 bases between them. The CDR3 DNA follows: TGTGCCAGCAGCCAAGCCAGGGCCTCCTACGAGCAGTACTTC. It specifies CASSQARASYEQYF.

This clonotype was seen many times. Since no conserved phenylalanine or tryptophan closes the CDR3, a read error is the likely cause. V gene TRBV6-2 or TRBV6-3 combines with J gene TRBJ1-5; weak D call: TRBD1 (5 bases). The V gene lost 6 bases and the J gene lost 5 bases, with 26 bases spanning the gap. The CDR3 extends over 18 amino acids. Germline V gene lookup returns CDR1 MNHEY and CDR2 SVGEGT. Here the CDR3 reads CASSHSRRQSIRHQPQHS. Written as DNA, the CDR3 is TGTGCCAGCAGCCACTCCCGAAGACAGTCCATTAGGCATCAGCCCCAGCATTCT.

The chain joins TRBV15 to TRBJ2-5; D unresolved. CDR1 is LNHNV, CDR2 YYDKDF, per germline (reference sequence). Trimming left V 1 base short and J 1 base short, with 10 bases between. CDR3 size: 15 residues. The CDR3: CATSRVGVSQETQYF. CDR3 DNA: TGTGCCACCAGCAGAGTTGGGGTGAGCCAAGAGACCCAGTACTTC.

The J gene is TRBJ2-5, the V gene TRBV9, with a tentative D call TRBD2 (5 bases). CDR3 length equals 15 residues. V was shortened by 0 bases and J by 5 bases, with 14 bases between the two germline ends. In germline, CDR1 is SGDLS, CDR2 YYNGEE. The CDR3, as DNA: TGTGCCAGCAGCGTAGGGACTGTGGTCGAGGAGACCCAGTACTTC. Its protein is CASSVGTVVEETQYF.

In nucleotides, the CDR3 is TGTGCCAGCGCTCAAAATCCTCTCGGGGCCGTGGGCTACGAGCAGTACTTC. Translated: CASAQNPLGAVGYEQYF. V gene TRBV6-2 or TRBV6-3 combines with J gene TRBJ2-7, with D perhaps assigned TRBD1 or TRBD2 (5 bases each). V was trimmed by 8 bases and J by 3 bases, leaving 26 bases between them. Looked up from germline, CDR1 is MNHEY and CDR2 is SVGEGT. The CDR3 covers 17 residues.

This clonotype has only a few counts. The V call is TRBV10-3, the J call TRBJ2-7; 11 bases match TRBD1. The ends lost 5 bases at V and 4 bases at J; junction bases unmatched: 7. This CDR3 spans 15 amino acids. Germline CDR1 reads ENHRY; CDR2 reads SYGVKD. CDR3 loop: CAISPIGQGAYEQYF. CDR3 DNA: TGTGCCATCAGTCCAATCGGACAGGGGGCGTACGAGCAGTACTTC.

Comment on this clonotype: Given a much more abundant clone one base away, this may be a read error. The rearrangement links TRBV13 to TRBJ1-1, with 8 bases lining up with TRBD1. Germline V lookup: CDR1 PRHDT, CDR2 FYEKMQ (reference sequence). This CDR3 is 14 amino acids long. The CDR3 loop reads CAGSQRTGRTEAFF. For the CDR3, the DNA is TGTGCCGGCAGCCAGCGGACAGGGCGGACTGAAGCTTTCTTT.